This TCR beta chain was found in a study of T cell responses to AZD1222 COVID-19 vaccine. Study-level background: Researchers grouped second doses given at about 4 or about 12 weeks into one pool.

Only in-frame clones appear in the TCRdb table, and some are missing; sequencing was by immunoSEQ multiplex PCR. The sample shows 85,000 to 90,000 clones, approximately 89% of them seen only once. Regarding this clone: Its antigen is unknown.

General study findings and limits: Epitopes outside B.1.351 and B.1.1.7 mutated regions reportedly drew nearly half of spike TCRs. In all cases, repertoires were sampled only after the peak T cell response.

Sequencing used peripheral blood, obtained on day 0 of AZD1222 vaccination. This clonotype was sampled from an adult in good health.

The CDR3 region has the DNA TGTGCCACCCACCTTTTGCTGGCCTATAATTCACCCCTCCACTTT. This sequence encodes CATHLLLAYNSPLHF. The chain couples TRBV6-5 to TRBJ1-6; D is unclear. CDR1 is MNHEY and CDR2 is SVGAGI in the germline V gene. The CDR3 spans 15 residues. V lost 10 bases and J lost 2, with 15 bases in between.